The 32 T cell receptor beta chains below come from one sample, sequenced in a study of T-cell memory formation after mild COVID-19. TCRdb recomputed calls from the 5' RACE reads with MiXCR, one row per CDR3 protein. The data contain about 400,000 distinct CDR3 sequences, approximately 24% of them seen just once; the ten biggest clones take up 8.5% to 10%. The sample taken for sequencing was PBMCs or a T cell subset sorted from them (not recorded which). These receptors were collected from an adult woman who had mild COVID-19 (a few samples of this study predate the infection). Cell type and time point are not known.

This clonotype was seen more than once but under ten times. V usage is TRBV12-3 or TRBV12-4 and J usage is TRBJ1-4; 8 nucleotides agree with TRBD1. This CDR3 contains 15 residues. J gave up 5 bases and V 6 bases, and 8 bases lay outside the gene matches. The CDR3: CASSRFAGGNEKLFF. CDR3 in DNA: TGTGCCAGCAGCCGGTTTGCAGGGGGCAATGAAAAACTGTTTTTT.

This clonotype was found many times. The CDR3 bases are TGTGCCAGCAGGCCTCCGGGGGAGACCCAGTACTTC. Its protein product is CASRPPGETQYF. The chain recombines TRBV6-6 with TRBJ2-5; tentative D call: TRBD2 (5 bases). Germline V gene lookup returns CDR1 MNHNY and CDR2 SVGAGI (reference sequence). The V gene lost 6 bases and the J gene lost 5 bases, with 10 bases spanning the gap. The CDR3 runs to 12 residues.

The chain recombines TRBV6-4 with TRBJ1-1; D is uncertain. Trimming stripped 5 bases from V and 2 bases from J, with 6 bases between. In germline, CDR1 is MRHNA, CDR2 SNTAGT. The CDR3 is 12 amino acids. CDR3 region: CASSKKNTEAFF. The CDR3, as DNA: TGTGCCAGCAGTAAAAAAAACACTGAAGCTTTCTTT.

V is TRBV9 and J is TRBJ2-3; D might be TRBD2 (7 bases). CDR1 and CDR2 (germline): SGDLS, YYNGEE. CDR3 length: 15 residues. V lost 0 bases to trimming and J lost 4 bases, with 12 bases between them. The DNA of the CDR3 is TGTGCCAGCAGCGTAGACGGGGGGCGGGCAGATACGCAGTATTTT. It is translated as CASSVDGGRADTQYF.

This clonotype was seen a few times. The chain carries TRBV12-3 or TRBV12-4 and TRBJ2-7; the match to TRBD1 covers 8 bases. This CDR3 is built from 13 residues. The V and J ends lost 5 bases and 8 bases, in that order; junction bases with no gene match: 8. For the CDR3, the DNA is TGTGCCAGCAGTCGAGACAGGGGTAACAAGCAGTACTTC. This codes for CASSRDRGNKQYF.

The chain employs TRBV4-3 and TRBJ2-1, with TRBD2 identical over 9 bases. The CDR3 extends over 14 amino acids. Germline V CDR1 and CDR2: LGHNA, YSLEER. After removal of 1 base from V and 6 bases from J, the junction contained 1 base not matched to a gene. The CDR3 is CASSQGLAVNEQFF. CDR3 coding DNA: TGCGCCAGCAGCCAAGGACTAGCGGTCAATGAGCAGTTCTTC.

This clonotype was found a few times. The chain links TRBV6-5 to TRBJ1-5; D uncertain. The CDR3 is 15 residues long. Trimming left V 0 bases short and J 3 bases short, with 9 bases between. Germline loops: CDR1 MNHEY, CDR2 SVGAGI. Written as DNA, the CDR3 is TGTGCCAGCAGTTACTCGGGCCAGATCAATCAGCCCCAGCATTTT. It is translated as CASSYSGQINQPQHF.

The chain joins TRBV3-1 to TRBJ2-1; D gene unclear. Germline V gives CDR1 LGHDT, CDR2 YNNKEL (reference sequence). This CDR3 has 15 amino acids. The ends were cut back, 1 base at V and 4 bases at J, with 11 bases in the middle. The CDR3 spells CASSQGVWDYNEQFF. DNA for the CDR3: TGTGCCAGCAGCCAAGGCGTATGGGATTACAATGAGCAGTTCTTC.

This clonotype was found a few times. The gene calls are TRBV9 and TRBJ1-3; maybe TRBD1 (5 bases). CDR1 SGDLS and CDR2 YYNGEE come from the germline V gene. V was shortened by 4 bases and J by 4 bases, with 15 bases between the two germline ends. The CDR3 is made up of 15 amino acids. The CDR3 protein is CASSPLGGSGNTIYF. CDR3 nucleotides: TGTGCCAGCAGCCCCCTCGGGGGGTCCGGAAACACCATATATTTT.

The rearrangement uses TRBV5-1 and TRBJ1-1; 12 positions agree with TRBD1. The CDR3 is 15 amino acids. The J segment lost 4 bases and the V segment lost 4 bases, leaving 5 bases of the junction unmatched. Germline lookup yields CDR1 SGHRS and CDR2 YFSETQ. The CDR3 sequence is CASSTGQGAITEAFF. As DNA, the CDR3 is TGCGCCAGCAGCACGGGACAGGGGGCGATCACTGAAGCTTTCTTT.

This chain connects TRBV20-1 to TRBJ2-4; D is uncertain. The germline CDR1 and CDR2 sequences are DFQATT and SNEGSKA (reference sequence). The CDR3 is made up of 14 amino acids. V lost 0 bases to trimming and J lost 1 base, with 7 bases between them. In DNA form, the CDR3 reads TGCAGTGCTAGAGATTCTGGGGCCAAAAACATTCAGTACTTC. Residues: CSARDSGAKNIQYF.

The V call is TRBV6-6, the J call TRBJ1-3; 8 bases fit TRBD1. This CDR3 contains 16 residues. CDR1 is MNHNY and CDR2 is SVGAGI in the germline V gene (reference sequence). Trimming removed 10 bases from V and 1 base from J; junction bases left unmatched: 12. The CDR3 loop is CATRRSQGASGNTIYF. The CDR3 nucleotides read TGTGCCACCCGAAGATCCCAGGGGGCTTCTGGAAACACCATATATTTT.

This clonotype showed up just a few times. The rearrangement uses TRBV19 and TRBJ2-1; the D is unclear. This CDR3 has 15 residues. V shed 0 bases and J shed 10 bases, with 16 bases lying between them. Per germline, CDR1 LNHDA and CDR2 SQIVND (reference sequence). CDR3 sequence reads: CASSIDRGFQTEQFF. The CDR3 DNA follows: TGTGCCAGTAGTATAGATCGCGGTTTTCAGACCGAGCAGTTCTTC.

This clonotype showed up just a few times. The chain uses TRBV30 and TRBJ2-7, with a possible D match to TRBD2 (5 bases). Looked up from germline, CDR1 is GTSNPN and CDR2 is SVGIG (reference sequence). V was trimmed by 2 bases and J by 2 bases, leaving 10 bases between them. The CDR3 loop spans 13 amino acids. The CDR3 here is CAWSLPGAYEQYF. CDR3 nucleotide sequence: TGTGCCTGGAGTCTACCCGGGGCCTACGAGCAGTACTTC.

V is TRBV5-1 and J is TRBJ2-1, with a possible D match to TRBD1 (5 bases). This CDR3 is built from 15 residues. Between the trimmed V and J ends, which lost 8 bases and 3 bases, there was a span of 18 bases. CDR1 and CDR2 from the germline V gene are SGHRS and YFSETQ. The DNA of the CDR3 is TGCGCCAGTAAGGGGCTAACGGGTCTCTACAATGAGCAGTTCTTC. It translates to CASKGLTGLYNEQFF.

This clonotype was picked up a small number of times. V is TRBV6-5 and J is TRBJ2-7; D gene uncertain. The CDR3 covers 13 residues. Trimming removed 0 bases at V and 5 bases at J, with 8 bases between. Germline V CDR1 and CDR2: MNHEY, SVGAGI. CDR3 nucleotide sequence: TGTGCCAGCAGTTACTCGAGTAACCACGAGCAGTACTTC. Residues: CASSYSSNHEQYF.

The chain uses TRBV5-1 and TRBJ1-5; 9 nucleotides agree with TRBD1. The CDR3 contains 19 residues. V shed 3 bases, J shed 7 bases, and the junction held 20 bases outside the gene matches. CDR1 is SGHRS, CDR2 YFSETQ, per germline. CDR3 protein: CASSSDRDRVLQEVQPQHF. DNA for the CDR3: TGCGCCAGCAGCTCGGACCGGGACAGGGTCCTCCAGGAGGTCCAGCCCCAGCATTTT. The whole variable domain, remainder taken from reference TRBV5-1 and TRBJ1-5, is KAGVTQTPRYLIKTRGQQVTLSCSPISGHRSVSWYQQTPGQGLQFLFEYFSETQRNKGNFPGRFSGRQFSNSRSEMNVSTLELGDSALYLCASSSDRDRVLQEVQPQHFGDGTRLSIL.

The chain has TRBV4-1 and TRBJ2-7; the D gene is possibly TRBD1 (6 bases). From germline, CDR1 is MGHRA and CDR2 YSYEKL. The CDR3 is 14 residues long. V dropped 1 base and J dropped 6 bases, with 13 bases sitting between them. For the CDR3, the DNA is TGCGCCAGCAGCCAAGTAAGGACAGAGGCCGAGCAGTACTTC. The encoded protein is CASSQVRTEAEQYF.

This clonotype was picked up a small number of times. The chain combines TRBV7-9 with TRBJ1-2; the match to TRBD1 covers 7 bases. Trimming at V came to 4 bases and at J to 4 bases, leaving 12 bases not matched to a gene. Per the germline V gene, CDR1 is SEHNR and CDR2 is FQNEAQ (reference sequence). This CDR3 region has 16 residues. CDR3: CASSSRQGLPRYGYTF. The CDR3 DNA is TGTGCCAGCAGCTCTCGACAGGGACTACCGCGCTATGGCTACACCTTC.

This clonotype came up a few times. The chain combines TRBV7-2 with TRBJ2-7; 14 nucleotides align to TRBD2. Germline V gene data show CDR1 as SGHTA and CDR2 as FQGNSA. This CDR3 has 16 amino acids. V shed 4 bases and J 3 bases; nucleotides not matched to a gene: 5. Written as DNA, the CDR3 is TGTGCCAGCAGCTACGGGACTAGCGGGAGCGGCTACGAGCAGTACTTC. Its translation: CASSYGTSGSGYEQYF.

This chain joins TRBV9 and TRBJ2-1; the D gene is possibly TRBD2 (6 bases). Trimming took 3 bases from V and 4 from J, leaving 11 bases between them. The CDR3 totals 14 residues. CDR1 and CDR2 from the germline V gene are SGDLS and YYNGEE. The CDR3 coding sequence is TGTGCCAGCAGCGAGGGCGGGACTTACAATGAGCAGTTCTTC. As protein: CASSEGGTYNEQFF.

This clonotype has only a few counts. V usage is TRBV20-1 and J usage is TRBJ2-7; a possible D gene is TRBD2 (6 bases). V was pared by 3 bases and J by 2 bases, with 11 bases between. Per germline, CDR1 DFQATT and CDR2 SNEGSKA (reference sequence). The CDR3 sequence is 13 residues long. CDR3 nucleotides: TGCAGTGCTAGGTATCTAGCGCCCTACGAGCAGTACTTC. Translated: CSARYLAPYEQYF.

This rearrangement joins TRBV7-8 to TRBJ2-6; no definite D call. In germline, CDR1 is SGHVS, CDR2 FQNEAQ. This CDR3 comprises 15 residues. Between the trimmed V and J ends, which lost 5 bases and 1 base, there was a span of 9 bases. CDR3 sequence: CASSAFTSGANVLTF. CDR3 DNA: TGTGCCAGCAGCGCATTTACGTCTGGGGCCAACGTCCTGACTTTC.

The V gene is TRBV2, the J gene TRBJ2-7; the D is unclear. The CDR3 runs 14 residues. The ends were cut back, 3 bases at V and 3 bases at J, with 12 bases in the middle. Germline assignment: CDR1 SNHLY and CDR2 FYNNEI. CDR3 sequence reads: CASSEAGVGYEQYF. In nucleotides, the CDR3 is TGTGCCAGCAGTGAGGCTGGGGTCGGCTACGAGCAGTACTTC.

This rearrangement joins TRBV4-3 to TRBJ1-5; D uncertain. Germline loops: CDR1 LGHNA, CDR2 YSLEER. This CDR3 is 16 amino acids long. V was pared by 0 bases and J by 0 bases, with 9 bases between. The CDR3 here is CASSQDPGYSNQPQHF. CDR3 coding DNA: TGCGCCAGCAGCCAAGATCCGGGGTATAGCAATCAGCCCCAGCATTTT.

This clonotype was recorded a few times. The J gene is TRBJ2-4, the V gene TRBV20-1, with D unresolved. Germline values: CDR1 DFQATT, CDR2 SNEGSKA (reference sequence). The V end was cut by 3 bases, the J end by 0 bases, with 12 bases between. The CDR3 extends over 15 amino acids. The CDR3 region is CSASLEDIAKNIQYF. The CDR3 DNA sequence: TGCAGTGCTAGTTTGGAAGACATAGCCAAAAACATTCAGTACTTC.

The chain uses TRBV5-1 and TRBJ2-2; D possibly corresponds to TRBD1 (5 bases). The germline gives CDR1 SGHRS, CDR2 YFSETQ. The CDR3 covers 15 residues. Trimming left V 4 bases short and J 8 bases short, with 18 bases between. CDR3 region: CASSETTAAGGELFF. The CDR3 DNA reads as TGCGCCAGCAGCGAAACGACAGCCGCCGGAGGGGAGCTGTTTTTT. The variable domain in full, with the rest retrieved from reference TRBV5-1 and TRBJ2-2, is KAGVTQTPRYLIKTRGQQVTLSCSPISGHRSVSWYQQTPGQGLQFLFEYFSETQRNKGNFPGRFSGRQFSNSRSEMNVSTLELGDSALYLCASSETTAAGGELFFGEGSRLTVL.

The chain links TRBV12-3 or TRBV12-4 to TRBJ2-1, with 10 positions matching TRBD2. With 1 base clipped from V and 9 bases from J, the junction kept 3 bases outside the gene matches. The CDR3 has 14 amino acids. Written as DNA, the CDR3 is TGTGCCAGCAGTTTAGGGCTAGCGGGAGCTGAGCAGTTCTTC. It codes for CASSLGLAGAEQFF.

The chain combines TRBV12-3 or TRBV12-4 with TRBJ1-1, with D possibly TRBD1 on 6 matching bases. The V and J ends lost 7 bases and 9 bases respectively, with 18 bases between them. The CDR3 is 13 residues long. CDR3 loop: CASTIGGPEQAFF. In nucleotides, the CDR3 is TGTGCCAGCACCATAGGGGGACCGGAGCAAGCTTTCTTT.

V usage is TRBV6-2 or TRBV6-3 and J usage is TRBJ1-6; 8 positions match TRBD1. V trimming: 11 bases; J trimming: 7 bases; junction bases outside the gene matches: 7. CDR1 is MNHEY and CDR2 is SVGEGT in the germline V gene. The CDR3 is 13 residues long. CDR3 amino acids: CAGRQGMNSPLHF. As DNA, the CDR3 is TGTGCCGGCCGACAGGGGATGAATTCACCCCTCCACTTT.

This clonotype was seen only a few times. The chain joins TRBV18 to TRBJ2-1; no reliable D call. Germline V CDR1 and CDR2: KGHSH, LQKENI. The CDR3 is 15 amino acids. Trimming removed 5 bases at V and 7 bases at J, with 18 bases between. CDR3 in amino acids: CASSEWGSGMNEQFF. The CDR3 DNA reads as TGTGCCAGCTCAGAATGGGGATCTGGGATGAATGAGCAGTTCTTC.

This chain links TRBV18 with TRBJ2-7; 7 nucleotides agree with TRBD1. CDR3 size: 16 residues. V dropped 1 base and J dropped 2; count of bases not matched to a gene: 8. Looked up from germline, CDR1 is KGHSH and CDR2 is LQKENI. CDR3 residues: CASSPHRQGGTYEQYF. CDR3 DNA: TGTGCCAGCTCACCACATCGACAGGGTGGCACCTACGAGCAGTACTTC.